The T cell receptor (beta chain) under discussion was sequenced for a study of tumor-infiltrating lymphocytes in primary liver carcinoma. A primer in the constant region served to generate TCR beta cDNA from roughly 520 ng of total RNA. Slightly modified ARM-PCR served as the procedure for the TCR beta libraries. These libraries came from three rounds of nested multiplex PCR. TRBV1-TRBV30 forward and Cbeta reverse primers drove the first two approximately 11-cycle rounds. TCRdb used MiXCR to reprocess the multiplex PCR reads, holding one entry per CDR3 protein. This sample has 75,000 or so distinct CDR3 sequences, with 60% to 75% found just once. Unsorted bulk tissue, roughly 19-33 mg of it, served as the source for co-extraction of RNA and DNA. Whichever tumor sample was examined, it had over 90% viable tumor cells. Per the germline V gene, CDR1 is SEHNR and CDR2 is FQNEAQ (reference sequence). V was shortened by 2 bases and J by 6 bases, with 20 bases between the two germline ends. This CDR3 region has 16 residues.

Study-wide findings and caveats: Overlap between tumor regions exceeded overlap of tumor with adjacent tissue or blood. Just around 7.5-24% of top clones spanned all five tumor regions.

In this sample, this clonotype turned up once. No antigen is known for it. This sequence originates from a man in his forties with primary liver carcinoma and hepatitis B virus infection. Specimen: liver tumor tissue from sampling region 4. Subset specified: tumor region T4, right-lateral pole. The chain has TRBV7-9 and TRBJ2-7; D uncertain. The CDR3 loop reads CASSLYLRPQRGEQYF. As DNA, the CDR3 is TGTGCCAGCAGCTTATATCTACGACCCCAGAGAGGCGAGCAGTACTTC.